The 9 T cell receptor beta chains below come from one sample, sequenced in a study of shared clonotypes between healthy human individuals. TCRdb's copy holds only in-frame clones and misses some; the assay was immunoSEQ multiplex PCR. The sample holds under 2,500,000 clones, approximately 95% seen once. Sequenced: naive CD4+ T cells sorted from blood. Subset meaning: CD45RA+ positively selected. The origin of the receptors is a man younger than 35 in good health.

The chain carries TRBV25-1 and TRBJ1-2; 7 positions agree with TRBD1. Trimming cost V 4 bases and J 4 bases; bases outside gene matches: 6. From germline, CDR1 is MGHDK and CDR2 SYGVNS. The CDR3 has 14 amino acids. The CDR3 DNA reads TGTGCCAGCAGTGGGGGGACAGCAGCCTATGGCTACACCTTC. Translated, it gives CASSGGTAAYGYTF.

V is TRBV18 and J is TRBJ2-1; D not resolved. The germline V gene encodes CDR1 KGHSH and CDR2 LQKENI. V was cut by 6 bases and J by 7 bases, with 16 bases left in between. This CDR3 comprises 14 residues. In DNA form, the CDR3 reads TGTGCCAGCTCCCCCGGGCTAGAGGAGAATGAGCAGTTCTTC. This sequence encodes CASSPGLEENEQFF.

The chain links TRBV5-1 to TRBJ2-7; D perhaps matches TRBD2 (5 bases). This CDR3 has 15 residues. The V gene's germline CDR1 is SGHRS and CDR2 YFSETQ. V was clipped by 0 bases and J by 2 bases, with 12 bases between them. Written as DNA, the CDR3 is TGCGCCAGCAGCTTGGCCGGGGAAGCGACCTACGAGCAGTACTTC. The encoded protein is CASSLAGEATYEQYF.

J is TRBJ2-2 and V is TRBV4-3; 16 positions agree with TRBD2. After removal of 3 bases from V and 5 bases from J, the junction contained 12 bases not matched to a gene. Germline CDR1 is LGHNA and CDR2 is YSLEER. The CDR3 covers 20 residues. This CDR3 reads CASSQSPGLAGGPGTGELFF. In DNA, the CDR3 is TGCGCCAGCAGCCAGAGCCCGGGACTAGCGGGAGGGCCCGGGACCGGGGAGCTGTTTTTT.

This chain links TRBV6-5 with TRBJ2-6, with a weak D call TRBD2 (6 bases). The V and J ends lost 6 bases and 2 bases respectively, with 11 bases between them. Germline CDR1 MNHEY, CDR2 SVGAGI. The CDR3 consists of 15 residues. CDR3 in DNA: TGTGCCAGCAGGCTGGGCGGGACTGGGGCCAACGTCCTGACTTTC. It specifies CASRLGGTGANVLTF.

This clone was detected a few times. V gene TRBV7-9 combines with J gene TRBJ1-5; 8 bases are shared with TRBD1. V gave up 5 bases and J gave up 0 bases; unmatched junction bases: 3. CDR3 length: 15 amino acids. Germline assignment: CDR1 SEHNR and CDR2 FQNEAQ (reference sequence). The CDR3 bases are TGTGCCAGCAGCCAGACAGGGGCTAGCAATCAGCCCCAGCATTTT. This codes for CASSQTGASNQPQHF.

A remark on this clone: The sample has other DNA sequences that encode this CDR3 too. The J gene is TRBJ2-7, the V gene TRBV6-5; TRBD2 matches at 11 bases. This CDR3 has 15 amino acids. Germline assignment: CDR1 MNHEY and CDR2 SVGAGI. V lost 0 bases, J lost 4 bases, and 2 bases stayed unmatched. In nucleotides, the CDR3 is TGTGCCAGCAGTTACTCCCGGACTAGCGGGTACGAGCAGTACTTC. It codes for CASSYSRTSGYEQYF.

The genes are TRBV28 and TRBJ2-5; D is uncertain. The CDR3 is made up of 12 amino acids. Germline CDR1 is MDHEN and CDR2 is SYDVKM. The germline V and J ends were trimmed by 6 bases and 10 bases, with 15 bases remaining between them. CDR3 DNA sequence: TGTGCCAGCAGCCCCCCCTCCTCAGACCAGTACTTC. This translates into CASSPPSSDQYF. Based on the CDR3 plus reference TRBV28 and TRBJ2-5, the full variable domain is DVKVTQSSRYLVKRTGEKVFLECVQDMDHENMFWYRQDPGLGLRLIYFSYDVKMKEKGDIPEGYSVSREKKERFSLILESASTNQTSMYLCASSPPSSDQYFGPGTRLLVL.

The chain couples TRBV18 to TRBJ2-7, with 9 nucleotides matching TRBD2. CDR1 and CDR2 from the germline V gene are KGHSH and LQKENI. The ends lost 0 bases at V and 2 bases at J; junction bases unmatched: 5. The CDR3 runs to 16 residues. The chain's CDR3 is CASSPPNSGGAYEQYF. DNA of the CDR3: TGTGCCAGCTCACCACCGAATAGCGGGGGAGCCTACGAGCAGTACTTC.